The 32 T cell receptor beta chains reported below all come from one sample, sequenced in a study of blood T cell repertoires in COVID-19. Data came from immunoSEQ multiplex PCR; TCRdb stores just in-frame clones and leaves some out. The sample yields some 300,000 clones, 90% seen once. The sequenced sample consisted of peripheral blood. All receptors derive from a woman aged 40 to 49 with COVID-19, enrolled during active disease.

The chain carries TRBV19 and TRBJ2-1; 11 bases are a match to TRBD2. Losses at the gene ends were 4 bases for V and 6 bases for J; bases not matched to a gene: 11. Per the germline V gene, CDR1 is LNHDA and CDR2 is SQIVND (reference sequence). The CDR3 totals 17 residues. This CDR3 reads CASSNPGLAASTNEQFF. In DNA, the CDR3 is TGTGCCAGTAGTAATCCGGGACTAGCGGCCAGTACCAATGAGCAGTTCTTC.

V and J are TRBV25-1 and TRBJ1-1; the D gene is possibly TRBD1 (6 bases). CDR3 length equals 13 residues. V was clipped by 3 bases and J by 4 bases, with 9 bases between them. The germline CDR1 and CDR2 sequences are MGHDK and SYGVNS. In DNA, the CDR3 is TGTGCCAGCAGTGATTTAGGGGGCACTGAAGCTTTCTTT. It encodes CASSDLGGTEAFF.

This chain connects TRBV2 to TRBJ1-5, with a possible D match to TRBD1 (5 bases). Trimming stripped 6 bases from V and 5 bases from J, with 11 bases between. There are 13 residues in the CDR3. The V gene's germline CDR1 is SNHLY and CDR2 FYNNEI. CDR3 loop: CASRSREDQPQHF. The CDR3 DNA follows: TGTGCCAGCAGATCCAGGGAAGATCAGCCCCAGCATTTT.

The genes are TRBV30 and TRBJ2-3, with D maybe TRBD2 (6 bases). Trimming took off 2 bases at V and 6 bases at J, with 18 bases between the two ends. Germline V gives CDR1 GTSNPN, CDR2 SVGIG (reference sequence). The CDR3 covers 15 residues. DNA for the CDR3: TGTGCCTGGAGTAGTGCGGGGCGGGTTTCTGATACGCAGTATTTT. Translation: CAWSSAGRVSDTQYF.

This chain uses TRBV28 with TRBJ1-3, with a tentative D call TRBD1 (6 bases). This CDR3 contains 16 residues. V lost 5 bases and J 0 bases, leaving 14 bases between the germline ends. Germline CDR1 MDHEN, CDR2 SYDVKM. CDR3 bases: TGTGCCAGCAGTCCGGGACAACTTTTCTCTGGAAACACCATATATTTT. Protein sequence: CASSPGQLFSGNTIYF. The full variable domain, in which reference TRBV28 and TRBJ1-3 provide the parts outside the CDR3, is DVKVTQSSRYLVKRTGEKVFLECVQDMDHENMFWYRQDPGLGLRLIYFSYDVKMKEKGDIPEGYSVSREKKERFSLILESASTNQTSMYLCASSPGQLFSGNTIYFGEGSWLTVV.

The chain is built from TRBV7-9 and TRBJ1-4; the D is unclear. V lost 6 bases to trimming and J lost 4 bases, with 6 bases between them. Germline CDR1 is SEHNR and CDR2 is FQNEAQ (reference sequence). This CDR3 has 12 amino acids. CDR3 in amino acids: CASSLLNEKLFF. As DNA, the CDR3 is TGTGCCAGCAGTCTCCTTAATGAAAAACTGTTTTTT. Using reference TRBV7-9 and TRBJ1-4 for the parts outside the CDR3, the full variable domain is DTGVSQNPRHKITKRGQNVTFRCDPISEHNRLYWYRQTLGQGPEFLTYFQNEAQLEKSRLLSDRFSAERPKGSFSTLEIQRTEQGDSAMYLCASSLLNEKLFFGSGTQLSVL.

The chain couples TRBV16 to TRBJ2-7; TRBD1 aligns across 7 bases. The CDR3 is 15 amino acids. Germline assignment: CDR1 KGHSY and CDR2 FQNENV. V gave up 3 bases and J gave up 3 bases; unmatched junction bases: 8. CDR3 region: CASSHSGTANYEQYF. CDR3 sequence (DNA): TGTGCCAGCAGCCACTCCGGGACAGCTAACTACGAGCAGTACTTC.

The chain is built from TRBV7-9 and TRBJ2-7, with 7 bases lining up with TRBD2. Trimming removed 9 bases from V and 1 base from J; junction bases left unmatched: 12. Germline CDR1 SEHNR, CDR2 FQNEAQ (reference sequence). The CDR3 has 15 amino acids. For the CDR3, the DNA is TGTGCCAGTGCGGGGGATCGGGGGTCATCCTACGAGCAGTACTTC. It specifies CASAGDRGSSYEQYF.

V is TRBV28 and J is TRBJ2-7; 9 bases line up with TRBD2. Looked up from germline, CDR1 is MDHEN and CDR2 is SYDVKM. V lost 7 bases, J lost 3 bases, and 10 bases stayed unmatched. The CDR3 is 15 amino acids. CDR3 bases: TGTGCCAGCAATTCTCCCCGACTAGCGGACTACGAGCAGTACTTC. This sequence encodes CASNSPRLADYEQYF.

The rearrangement uses TRBV7-2 and TRBJ1-6; D is perhaps TRBD1 (6 bases). Per germline, CDR1 SGHTA and CDR2 FQGNSA. The length of the CDR3 is 14 residues. V lost 1 base to trimming and J lost 9 bases, with 10 bases between them. CDR3 loop: CASSLGPRGSPLHF. CDR3 bases: TGTGCCAGCAGCTTAGGTCCCAGGGGTTCACCCCTCCACTTT. Using reference TRBV7-2 and TRBJ1-6 for the parts outside the CDR3, the full variable domain is GAGVSQSPSNKVTEKGKDVELRCDPISGHTALYWYRQSLGQGLEFLIYFQGNSAPDKSGLPSDRFSAERTGGSVSTLTIQRTQQEDSAVYLCASSLGPRGSPLHFGNGTRLTVT.

The V and J genes are TRBV5-1 and TRBJ2-7; possibly TRBD2 for D (6 bases). The germline V gene has CDR1 SGHRS and CDR2 YFSETQ. This CDR3 spans 14 amino acids. Trimming pared 2 bases from V and 7 bases from J, leaving 16 bases between. CDR3 DNA: TGCGCCAGCAGCTTAATTGCCGGCGGGGTTGAGCAGTACTTC. Translation gives CASSLIAGGVEQYF.

The rearrangement uses TRBV7-8 and TRBJ2-7; D is perhaps TRBD2 (5 bases). V lost 4 bases and J lost 4, with 11 bases in between. Germline V lookup: CDR1 SGHVS, CDR2 FQNEAQ. CDR3 length: 13 amino acids. The CDR3 spells CASSSLSGYEQYF. The CDR3 coding sequence is TGTGCCAGCAGCTCCCTATCGGGGTACGAGCAGTACTTC.

The chain combines TRBV24-1 with TRBJ2-3; TRBD1 aligns across 7 bases. The germline CDR1 and CDR2 sequences are KGHDR and SFDVKD. V was clipped by 5 bases and J by 2 bases; unmatched bases: 9. The CDR3 covers 16 residues. The CDR3 DNA reads as TGTGCCACCAGTGCCACGACAGGGTATGCCACAGATACGCAGTATTTT. Its translation is CATSATTGYATDTQYF.

The genes are TRBV2 and TRBJ1-2, with TRBD1 as a possible D gene (5 bases). The CDR3 has 14 residues. V was shortened by 5 bases and J by 0 bases, with 10 bases between the two germline ends. The germline gives CDR1 SNHLY, CDR2 FYNNEI. This chain's CDR3 is CASSRQKANYGYTF. Written as DNA, the CDR3 is TGTGCCAGCAGTCGACAGAAAGCTAACTATGGCTACACCTTC.

Details on this clone: Other DNA sequences of this sample code for an identical CDR3. The chain combines TRBV28 with TRBJ1-5; 9 bases match TRBD1. The CDR3 is 13 amino acids. CDR1 is MDHEN, CDR2 SYDVKM, per germline. The ends lost 5 bases at V and 7 bases at J; junction bases unmatched: 3. The CDR3 region is CASSGQGSQPQHF. CDR3 sequence (DNA): TGTGCCAGCAGTGGACAGGGGAGCCAGCCCCAGCATTTT. Full variable domain (outside the CDR3, taken from reference TRBV28 and TRBJ1-5): DVKVTQSSRYLVKRTGEKVFLECVQDMDHENMFWYRQDPGLGLRLIYFSYDVKMKEKGDIPEGYSVSREKKERFSLILESASTNQTSMYLCASSGQGSQPQHFGDGTRLSIL.

CDR3 DNA sequence: TGTGCCAGCAGCCCAGGGGTAGCGAACACCGGGGAGCTGTTTTTT. Encoded protein: CASSPGVANTGELFF. This chain uses TRBV28 with TRBJ2-2; tentatively, D is TRBD1 (6 bases). CDR3 length: 15 residues. The V and J ends lost 6 bases and 0 bases respectively, with 11 bases between them. CDR1 MDHEN and CDR2 SYDVKM come from the germline V gene.

This chain uses TRBV7-3 with TRBJ2-5; perhaps TRBD2 as D (5 bases). Germline V gene lookup returns CDR1 SGHTA and CDR2 FQGTGA. Trimming took off 1 base at V and 5 bases at J, with 11 bases between the two ends. The CDR3 has 14 amino acids. The CDR3 is CASSLNGWRETQYF. The CDR3 DNA reads as TGTGCCAGCAGCTTAAACGGGTGGAGGGAGACCCAGTACTTC.

Worth noting for this clone: Other nucleotide sequences from this sample produce the same CDR3. The genes are TRBV5-1 and TRBJ2-7, with TRBD1 identical over 7 bases. Trimming took 3 bases from V and 4 from J; bases not matched to a gene: 7. This CDR3 contains 14 residues. Germline CDR1 and CDR2: SGHRS and YFSETQ. In nucleotides, the CDR3 is TGCGCCAGCAGCTGGGGGACAGACTCTTACGAGCAGTACTTC. Amino acids: CASSWGTDSYEQYF.

The chain carries TRBV6-2 or TRBV6-3 and TRBJ1-1, with 7 bases fitting TRBD1. There are 12 residues in the CDR3. Germline loops: CDR1 MNHEY, CDR2 SVGEGT. Trimming removed 5 bases from V and 12 bases from J; junction bases left unmatched: 9. The CDR3 here is CASSRETGRSFF. The DNA for the CDR3 is TGTGCCAGCAGTAGGGAGACAGGGAGATCTTTCTTT.

V usage is TRBV6-2 or TRBV6-3 and J usage is TRBJ2-7, with 11 bases matching TRBD2. Germline trimming cut 5 bases from V and 0 bases from J; bases unmatched to any gene: 18. The CDR3 is 20 residues long. CDR1 is MNHEY and CDR2 is SVGEGT in the germline V gene. The CDR3 nucleotides read TGTGCCAGCAGTCCGGCCGGCGTAGGGACTAGCGGCTTCATCTCCTACGAGCAGTACTTC. Amino acids: CASSPAGVGTSGFISYEQYF.

This chain uses TRBV9 with TRBJ2-5; tentatively, D is TRBD1 (6 bases). V was trimmed by 2 bases and J by 1 base, leaving 18 bases between them. Per germline, CDR1 SGDLS and CDR2 YYNGEE. This CDR3 is built from 17 residues. The CDR3 nucleotides are TGTGCCAGCAGCGTTAGGGGGACCCTTGGGGGCCAAGAGACCCAGTACTTC. Translating it yields CASSVRGTLGGQETQYF. The entire variable domain, with the rest obtained from reference TRBV9 and TRBJ2-5, is as follows: DSGVTQTPKHLITATGQRVTLRCSPRSGDLSVYWYQQSLDQGLQFLIQYYNGEERAKGNILERFSAQQFPDLHSELNLSSLELGDSALYFCASSVRGTLGGQETQYFGPGTRLLVL.

The CDR3 sequence is CASSRRGAPNTGELFF. The CDR3 nucleotides are TGTGCCAGTAGCCGACGGGGGGCGCCGAACACCGGGGAGCTGTTTTTT. This sequence joins TRBV19 and TRBJ2-2; D might be TRBD2 (7 bases). Germline loops: CDR1 LNHDA, CDR2 SQIVND (reference sequence). V was trimmed by 6 bases and J by 0 bases, leaving 14 bases between them. The CDR3 has 16 residues.

This clone showed up just a few times. The chain has TRBV28 and TRBJ2-7; D is possibly TRBD1 (7 bases). Germline V gene lookup returns CDR1 MDHEN and CDR2 SYDVKM. The CDR3 has 14 residues. V gave up 2 bases and J gave up 4 bases, with 12 bases separating them. Here the CDR3 DNA reads TGTGCCAGCAGTTTACAGGGGGGCTTTTACGAGCAGTACTTC. Translated, it gives CASSLQGGFYEQYF.

The chain has TRBV29-1 and TRBJ2-7; tentative D call: TRBD1 (5 bases). The CDR3 length is 10 residues. The V end was cut by 2 bases, the J end by 11 bases, with 10 bases between. Germline-derived CDR1 and CDR2 are SQVTM and ANQGSEA. Written as DNA, the CDR3 is TGCAGCGTTGAATTAGAAGGGGAGTACTTC. Protein product: CSVELEGEYF.

The chain links TRBV5-4 to TRBJ1-1, with 10 positions matching TRBD1. V shed 4 bases, J shed 6 bases, and the junction held 9 bases outside the gene matches. The CDR3 is 15 residues long. Germline V CDR1 and CDR2: SGHNT, YYREEE (reference sequence). The CDR3 loop is CASSRGDRGGSEAFF. Here the CDR3 DNA reads TGTGCCAGCAGCCGCGGGGACAGGGGCGGGTCTGAAGCTTTCTTT. Looking up the rest from reference TRBV5-4 and TRBJ1-1 gives the full variable domain: ETGVTQSPTHLIKTRGQQVTLRCSSQSGHNTVSWYQQALGQGPQFIFQYYREEENGRGNFPPRFSGLQFPNYSSELNVNALELDDSALYLCASSRGDRGGSEAFFGQGTRLTVV.

The J gene is TRBJ2-1, the V gene TRBV19, with 7 positions matching TRBD2. This CDR3 is built from 17 residues. Unmatched junction bases numbered 10, after V lost 5 bases and J lost 0 bases. Germline V gene sequence: CDR1 LNHDA, CDR2 SQIVND (reference sequence). In DNA form, the CDR3 reads TGTGCCAGTAGTCCCCGGGGTAGCGGGCGCTCCTACAATGAGCAGTTCTTC. Its protein product is CASSPRGSGRSYNEQFF.

The chain has TRBV14 and TRBJ2-3; TRBD1 aligns across 7 bases. Germline V gene sequence: CDR1 SGHDN, CDR2 FVKESK. The V gene end was trimmed by 6 bases and the J gene end by 0 bases; junction bases not matched to a gene: 6. CDR3 length: 15 residues. The CDR3: CASSRPGQSTDTQYF. The CDR3 nucleotides read TGTGCCAGCAGTCGCCCGGGACAGAGCACAGATACGCAGTATTTT.

This clone was seen a single time. The chain couples TRBV19 to TRBJ1-2; 9 bases are a match to TRBD1. The CDR3 covers 17 residues. V dropped 5 bases and J dropped 4; count of bases not matched to a gene: 14. Germline CDR1 reads LNHDA; CDR2 reads SQIVND (reference sequence). CDR3 nucleotide sequence: TGTGCCAGTAGTTCCCGACGGACAGGGGTGGTGGGCTATGGCTACACCTTC. This codes for CASSSRRTGVVGYGYTF.

A word on this clone: Other DNA sequences in the same sample also yield this CDR3. The V call is TRBV29-1, the J call TRBJ2-5, with 7 positions matching TRBD1. From germline, CDR1 is SQVTM and CDR2 ANQGSEA. J gave up 2 bases and V 5 bases, and 2 bases lay outside the gene matches. CDR3 length: 12 residues. In DNA, the CDR3 is TGCAGCGTTCGGACAGGTCAAGAGACCCAGTACTTC. Translated, it gives CSVRTGQETQYF.

The gene calls are TRBV30 and TRBJ1-6; D is possibly TRBD1 (6 bases). Germline values: CDR1 GTSNPN, CDR2 SVGIG (reference sequence). V was pared by 2 bases and J by 6 bases, with 14 bases between. The CDR3 is 15 amino acids. The CDR3 nucleotides read TGTGCCTGGAGTATAAAGGGGGTCCCTAATTCACCCCTCCACTTT. This codes for CAWSIKGVPNSPLHF.

The chain couples TRBV15 to TRBJ1-1; D gene uncertain. The CDR3 has 13 residues. The germline V gene encodes CDR1 LNHNV and CDR2 YYDKDF (reference sequence). V lost 0 bases and J 3 bases, leaving 5 bases between the germline ends. DNA for the CDR3: TGTGCCACCAGCAGAGATAAGCACACTGAAGCTTTCTTT. Its protein product is CATSRDKHTEAFF.

The CDR3 nucleotides read TGCGCCAGCAGACGGACAGGGGGGTCCGGGGAGCTGTTTTTT. Amino acid sequence: CASRRTGGSGELFF. The rearrangement joins TRBV5-1 to TRBJ2-2; 10 nucleotides line up with TRBD1. Trimming took 5 bases from V and 6 from J; bases not matched to a gene: 4. CDR1 SGHRS and CDR2 YFSETQ come from the germline V gene. This CDR3 comprises 14 residues.